This passage covers 6 T cell receptor beta chains from one sample sequenced in a study of blood T cell repertoires in COVID-19. The protocol was immunoSEQ multiplex PCR, while the TCRdb copy is restricted to in-frame clones and leaves out a portion. This sample has about 120,000 clones; roughly 90% occur once, and the top ten carry 3.8%. Input material: peripheral blood. The receptors were sampled from a woman aged 55-69 years with COVID-19, enrolled during active disease.

The CDR3 sequence: CASSFRDNSYEQYF. CDR3 nucleotides: TGTGCCAGCAGTTTCAGGGACAACTCCTACGAGCAGTACTTC. V and J are TRBV27 and TRBJ2-7, with D perhaps matching TRBD1 (6 bases). The CDR3 totals 14 residues. CDR1 and CDR2 (germline): MNHEY, SMNVEV (reference sequence). Trimming removed 3 bases at V and 0 bases at J, with 9 bases between.

The J gene is TRBJ2-5, the V gene TRBV29-1; TRBD1 might be the D (6 bases). V lost 1 base and J lost 2, with 14 bases in between. CDR1 is SQVTM and CDR2 is ANQGSEA in the germline V gene. The CDR3 loop spans 15 amino acids. In DNA form, the CDR3 reads TGCAGCGTTGAAGGGTGGACAGCACCACAAGAGACCCAGTACTTC. It yields the protein CSVEGWTAPQETQYF.

CDR3 in DNA: TGTGCCAGCAGCGTTGGGACTAGCGGGGGTCTGGGTACAGATACGCAGTATTTT. Translating it yields CASSVGTSGGLGTDTQYF. V and J are TRBV7-9 and TRBJ2-3, with 14 bases fitting TRBD2. The CDR3 is 18 residues long. Germline CDR1 reads SEHNR; CDR2 reads FQNEAQ (reference sequence). J gave up 3 bases and V 5 bases, and 10 bases lay outside the gene matches. The variable domain in full, with the rest retrieved from reference TRBV7-9 and TRBJ2-3, is DTGVSQNPRHKITKRGQNVTFRCDPISEHNRLYWYRQTLGQGPEFLTYFQNEAQLEKSRLLSDRFSAERPKGSFSTLEIQRTEQGDSAMYLCASSVGTSGGLGTDTQYFGPGTRLTVL.

The chain joins TRBV10-3 to TRBJ1-5; 9 bases align to TRBD1. CDR3 length: 17 residues. CDR1 is ENHRY and CDR2 is SYGVKD in the germline V gene. V trimming: 6 bases; J trimming: 4 bases; junction bases outside the gene matches: 13. The CDR3, as DNA: TGTGCCATCAGGCCCCGCGAAAACAGGGGGCCTAATCAGCCCCAGCATTTT. Its protein is CAIRPRENRGPNQPQHF.

The V and J genes are TRBV12-3 or TRBV12-4 and TRBJ1-1, with D possibly being TRBD1 (5 bases). This CDR3 comprises 11 residues. The germline V and J ends were trimmed by 7 bases and 6 bases, with 9 bases remaining between them. The CDR3 sequence is CASKQGPEAFF. The CDR3 DNA reads TGTGCCAGCAAGCAGGGCCCTGAAGCTTTCTTT.

A note on this clone: This specimen includes other DNA sequences encoding the same CDR3. The rearrangement links TRBV2 to TRBJ2-7, with D hard to call. V was trimmed by 2 bases and J by 4 bases, leaving 3 bases between them. The CDR3 covers 11 residues. Germline V CDR1 and CDR2: SNHLY, FYNNEI. CDR3 DNA: TGTGCCAGCAGTGAACGTTACGAGCAGTACTTC. It codes for CASSERYEQYF.